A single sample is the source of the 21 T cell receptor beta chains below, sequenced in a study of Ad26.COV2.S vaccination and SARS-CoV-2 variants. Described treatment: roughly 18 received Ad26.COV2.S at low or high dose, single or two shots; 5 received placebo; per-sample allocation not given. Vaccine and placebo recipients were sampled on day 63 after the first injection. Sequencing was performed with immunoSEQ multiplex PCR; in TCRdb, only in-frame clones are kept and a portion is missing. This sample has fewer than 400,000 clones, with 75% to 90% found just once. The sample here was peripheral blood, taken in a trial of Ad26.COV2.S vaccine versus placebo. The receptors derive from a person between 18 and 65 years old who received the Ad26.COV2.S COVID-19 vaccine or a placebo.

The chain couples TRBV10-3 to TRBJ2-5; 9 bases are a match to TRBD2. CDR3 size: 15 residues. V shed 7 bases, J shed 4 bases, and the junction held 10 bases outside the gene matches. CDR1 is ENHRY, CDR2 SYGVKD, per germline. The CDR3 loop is CAITSRLAGRETQYF. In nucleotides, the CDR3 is TGTGCCATCACTAGCAGGCTAGCGGGACGAGAGACCCAGTACTTC.

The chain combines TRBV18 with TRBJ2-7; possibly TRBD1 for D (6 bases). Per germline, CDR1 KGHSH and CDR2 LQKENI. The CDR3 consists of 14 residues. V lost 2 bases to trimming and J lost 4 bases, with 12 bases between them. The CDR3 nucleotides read TGTGCCAGCTCACCATCCCGGGACAAATACGAGCAGTACGTC. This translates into CASSPSRDKYEQYV.

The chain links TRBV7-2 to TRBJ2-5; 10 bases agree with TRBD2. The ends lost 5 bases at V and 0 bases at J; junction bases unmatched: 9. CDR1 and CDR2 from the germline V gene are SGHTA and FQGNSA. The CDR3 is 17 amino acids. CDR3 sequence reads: CASSPWLAGGDQETQYF. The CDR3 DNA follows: TGTGCCAGCAGCCCCTGGTTAGCGGGGGGAGACCAAGAGACCCAGTACTTC.

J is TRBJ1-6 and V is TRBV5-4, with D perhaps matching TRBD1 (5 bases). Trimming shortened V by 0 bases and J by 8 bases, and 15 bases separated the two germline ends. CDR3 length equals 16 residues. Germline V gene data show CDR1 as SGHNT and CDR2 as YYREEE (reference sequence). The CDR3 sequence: CASSLADQGPYSPLHF. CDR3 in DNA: TGTGCCAGCAGCTTGGCGGATCAGGGCCCCTATTCACCCCTCCACTTT. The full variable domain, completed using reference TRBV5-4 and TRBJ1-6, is ETGVTQSPTHLIKTRGQQVTLRCSSQSGHNTVSWYQQALGQGPQFIFQYYREEENGRGNFPPRFSGLQFPNYSSELNVNALELDDSALYLCASSLADQGPYSPLHFGNGTRLTVT.

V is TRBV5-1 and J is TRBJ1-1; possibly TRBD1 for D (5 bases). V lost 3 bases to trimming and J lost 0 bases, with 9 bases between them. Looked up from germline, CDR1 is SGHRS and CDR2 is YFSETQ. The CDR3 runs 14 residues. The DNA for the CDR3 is TGCGCCAGCAGCTCTCAGGGTTTGAACACTGAAGCTTTCTTT. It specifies CASSSQGLNTEAFF.

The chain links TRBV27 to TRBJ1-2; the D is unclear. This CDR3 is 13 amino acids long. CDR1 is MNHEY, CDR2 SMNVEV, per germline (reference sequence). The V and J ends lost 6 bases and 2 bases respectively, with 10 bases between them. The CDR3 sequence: CASSWRVNYGYTF. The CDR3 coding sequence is TGTGCCAGCAGCTGGCGGGTAAACTATGGCTACACCTTC.

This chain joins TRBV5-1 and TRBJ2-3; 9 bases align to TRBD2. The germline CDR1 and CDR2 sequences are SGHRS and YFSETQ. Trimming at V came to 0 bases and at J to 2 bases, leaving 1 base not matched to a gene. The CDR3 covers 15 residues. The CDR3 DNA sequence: TGCGCCAGCAGCTTGGGCGGGGGGGCCACAGATACGCAGTATTTT. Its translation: CASSLGGGATDTQYF.

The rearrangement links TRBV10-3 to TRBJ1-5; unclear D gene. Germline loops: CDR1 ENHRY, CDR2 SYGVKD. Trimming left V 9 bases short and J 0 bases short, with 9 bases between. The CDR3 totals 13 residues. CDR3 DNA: TGTGCCATGAGTCAGAATAGCAATCAGCCCCAGCATTTT. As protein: CAMSQNSNQPQHF.

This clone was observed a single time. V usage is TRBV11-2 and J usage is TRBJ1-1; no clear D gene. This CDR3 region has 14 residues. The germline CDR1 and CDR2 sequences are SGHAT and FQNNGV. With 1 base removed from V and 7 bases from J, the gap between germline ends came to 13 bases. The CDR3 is CASSLVGPDVEAFF. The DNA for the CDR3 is TGTGCCAGCAGCTTAGTCGGACCGGACGTTGAAGCTTTCTTT.

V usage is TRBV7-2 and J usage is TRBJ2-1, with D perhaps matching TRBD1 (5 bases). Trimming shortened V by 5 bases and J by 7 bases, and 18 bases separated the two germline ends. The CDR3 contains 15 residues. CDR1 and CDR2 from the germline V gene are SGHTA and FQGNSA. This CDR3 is CASSPRQIPGNEQFF. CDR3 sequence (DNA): TGTGCCAGCAGCCCCAGACAGATACCAGGGAATGAGCAGTTCTTC.

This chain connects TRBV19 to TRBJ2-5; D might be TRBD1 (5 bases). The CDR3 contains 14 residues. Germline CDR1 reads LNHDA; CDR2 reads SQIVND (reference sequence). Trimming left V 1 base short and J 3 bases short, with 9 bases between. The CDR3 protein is CASSIVGREETQYF. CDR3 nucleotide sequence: TGTGCCAGTAGTATAGTGGGCAGGGAAGAGACCCAGTACTTC.

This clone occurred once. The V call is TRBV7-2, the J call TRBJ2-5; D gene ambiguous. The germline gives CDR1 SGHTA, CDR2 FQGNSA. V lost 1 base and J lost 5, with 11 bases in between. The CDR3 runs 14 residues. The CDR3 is CASSLERRRETQYF. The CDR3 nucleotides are TGTGCCAGCAGCTTAGAAAGGCGAAGGGAGACCCAGTACTTC.

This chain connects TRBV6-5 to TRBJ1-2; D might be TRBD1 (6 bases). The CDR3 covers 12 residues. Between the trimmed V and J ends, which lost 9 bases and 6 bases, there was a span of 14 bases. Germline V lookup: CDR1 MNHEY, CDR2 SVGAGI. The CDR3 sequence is CASSRGGHGYTF. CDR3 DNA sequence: TGTGCCAGTTCAAGGGGGGGGCATGGCTACACCTTC.

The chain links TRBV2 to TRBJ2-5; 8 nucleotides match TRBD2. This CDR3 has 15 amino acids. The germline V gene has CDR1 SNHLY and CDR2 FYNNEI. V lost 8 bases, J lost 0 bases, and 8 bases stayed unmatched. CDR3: CASGFGGRYQETQYF. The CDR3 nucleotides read TGTGCCAGCGGCTTTGGCGGGAGGTACCAAGAGACCCAGTACTTC.

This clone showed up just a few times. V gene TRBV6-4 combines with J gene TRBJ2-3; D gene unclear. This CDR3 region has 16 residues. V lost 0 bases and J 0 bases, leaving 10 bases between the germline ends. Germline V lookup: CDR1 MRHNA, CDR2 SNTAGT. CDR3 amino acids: CASSDSAAGSTDTQYF. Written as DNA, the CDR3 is TGTGCCAGCAGTGACTCGGCTGCCGGGAGCACAGATACGCAGTATTTT.

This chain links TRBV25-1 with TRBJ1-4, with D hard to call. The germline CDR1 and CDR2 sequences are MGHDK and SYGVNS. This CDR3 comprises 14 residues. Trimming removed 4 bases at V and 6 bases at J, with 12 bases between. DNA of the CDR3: TGTGCCAGCAGTGGTAGTATCGGGGATGAAAAACTGTTTTTT. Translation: CASSGSIGDEKLFF.

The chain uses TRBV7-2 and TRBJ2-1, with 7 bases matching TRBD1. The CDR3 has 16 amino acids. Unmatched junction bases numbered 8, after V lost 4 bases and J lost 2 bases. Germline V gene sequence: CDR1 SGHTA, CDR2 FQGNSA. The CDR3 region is CASSSPQGRPYNEQFF. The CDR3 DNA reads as TGTGCCAGCAGCTCCCCACAGGGGCGCCCCTACAATGAGCAGTTCTTC.

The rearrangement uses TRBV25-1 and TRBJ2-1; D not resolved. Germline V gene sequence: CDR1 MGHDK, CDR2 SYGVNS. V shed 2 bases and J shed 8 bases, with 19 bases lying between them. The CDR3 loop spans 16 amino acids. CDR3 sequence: CASSEGDGTPSDEQFF. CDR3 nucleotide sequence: TGTGCCAGCAGTGAAGGAGACGGAACCCCGTCGGATGAGCAGTTCTTC.

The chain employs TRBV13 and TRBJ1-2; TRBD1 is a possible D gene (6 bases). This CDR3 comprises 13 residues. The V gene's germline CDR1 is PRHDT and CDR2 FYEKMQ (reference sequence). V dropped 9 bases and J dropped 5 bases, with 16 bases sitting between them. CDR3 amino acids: CASSDSGTYGYTF. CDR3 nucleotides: TGTGCCAGTTCGGACAGTGGGACTTATGGCTACACCTTC.

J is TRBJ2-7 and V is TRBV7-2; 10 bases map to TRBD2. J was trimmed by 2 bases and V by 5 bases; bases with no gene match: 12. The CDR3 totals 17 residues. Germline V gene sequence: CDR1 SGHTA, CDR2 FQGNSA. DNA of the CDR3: TGTGCCAGCAGCCCCACACGAAATAGCGGGGGGACCTACGAGCAGTACTTC. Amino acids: CASSPTRNSGGTYEQYF.

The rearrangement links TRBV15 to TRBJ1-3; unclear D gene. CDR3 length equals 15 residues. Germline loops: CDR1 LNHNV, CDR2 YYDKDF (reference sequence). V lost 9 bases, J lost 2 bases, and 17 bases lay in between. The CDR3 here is CATQRTSAAGNTIYF. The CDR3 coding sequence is TGTGCCACACAGCGCACTAGTGCCGCTGGAAACACCATATATTTT.